This entry describes one TCR beta chain. Its target is not known. Generated by immunoSEQ multiplex PCR, the TCRdb table keeps only in-frame clones and is missing some. The sample lists over 20,000 clones; roughly 87% were seen once. This sample stems from a study of T cells in localized non-small cell lung cancer. Study-level results: Elevated circulating T cell density in blood was associated with longer overall survival. There was higher T cell clonality in uninvolved adjacent lung than in tumor, and it was highest there.

Germline CDR1 and CDR2: LGHNA and YNFKEQ. V was shortened by 1 base and J by 14 bases, with 12 bases between the two germline ends. There are 13 residues in the CDR3. The rearrangement links TRBV4-2 to TRBJ1-6; D perhaps matches TRBD1 (5 bases). This receptor was identified in a male donor at least 60 years old with stage I squamous cell lung carcinoma. Sample: peripheral blood, taken before any cancer treatment. CDR3 in DNA: TGTGCCAGCAGCCAAGGGCAGGGAAGGGCCCTCCACTTT. Translating it yields CASSQGQGRALHF.